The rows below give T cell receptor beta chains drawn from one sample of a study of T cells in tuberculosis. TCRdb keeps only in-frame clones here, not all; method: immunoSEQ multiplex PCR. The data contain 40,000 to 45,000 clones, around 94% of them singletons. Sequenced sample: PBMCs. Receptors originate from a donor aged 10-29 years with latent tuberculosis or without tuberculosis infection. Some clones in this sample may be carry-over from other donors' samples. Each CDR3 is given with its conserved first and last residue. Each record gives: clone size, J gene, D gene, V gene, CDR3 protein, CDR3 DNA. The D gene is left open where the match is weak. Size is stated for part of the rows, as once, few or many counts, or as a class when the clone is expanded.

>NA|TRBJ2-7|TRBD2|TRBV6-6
CASRPSGRLLYEQYF
TGTGCCAGCAGGCCAAGCGGGAGACTCCTCTACGAGCAGTACTTC
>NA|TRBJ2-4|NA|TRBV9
CASSVDGGNIQYF
TGTGCCAGCAGCGTGGACGGAGGCAACATTCAGTACTTC
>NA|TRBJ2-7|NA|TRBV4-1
CASSQESWGREQYF
TGCGCCAGCAGCCAAGAAAGCTGGGGGAGGGAGCAGTACTTC
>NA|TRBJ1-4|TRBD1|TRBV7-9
CASSSRSMDRAGKLFF
TGTGCCAGCAGCTCCCGATCTATGGACAGGGCCGGGAAACTGTTTTTT
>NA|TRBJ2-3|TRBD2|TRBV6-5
CASVAGGNSDTQYF
TGTGCCAGCGTGGCGGGAGGGAACTCAGATACGCAGTATTTT
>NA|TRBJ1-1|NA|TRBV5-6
CASSSLELNTEAFF
TGTGCCAGCAGCTCCCTCGAGCTGAACACTGAAGCTTTCTTT
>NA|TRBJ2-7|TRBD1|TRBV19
CASSTLRQGGSYEQYF
TGTGCCAGTAGTACCCTTCGACAGGGGGGCTCCTACGAGCAGTACTTC
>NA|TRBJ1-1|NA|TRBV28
CASSLLGGTEAFF
TGTGCCAGCAGTTTGCTCGGAGGTACTGAAGCTTTCTTT
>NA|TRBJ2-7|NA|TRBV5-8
CASSLETVPEQYF
TGTGCCAGCAGCTTGGAGACAGTTCCCGAGCAGTACTTC
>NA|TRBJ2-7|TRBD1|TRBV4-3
CASSQQNRGPDEQYF
TGCGCCAGCAGCCAACAAAACAGGGGGCCCGACGAGCAGTACTTC
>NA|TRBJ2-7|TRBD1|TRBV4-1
CASGRPGQGPYEQYF
TGCGCCAGCGGCCGTCCGGGACAGGGGCCCTACGAGCAGTACTTC
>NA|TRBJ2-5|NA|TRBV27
CASSLSIGPGETQYF
TGTGCCAGCAGTTTATCGATCGGCCCAGGAGAGACCCAGTACTTC
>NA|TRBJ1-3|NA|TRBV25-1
CASSDRVTGNTIYF
TGTGCCAGCAGTGACAGGGTGACCGGAAACACCATATATTTT
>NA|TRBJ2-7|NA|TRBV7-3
CASSLISGNSYEQYF
TGTGCCAGCAGCTTAATTAGCGGTAACTCCTACGAGCAGTACTTC
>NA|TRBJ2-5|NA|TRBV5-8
CASSLSRAQETQYF
TGTGCCAGCAGCTTGAGTAGAGCACAAGAGACCCAGTACTTC
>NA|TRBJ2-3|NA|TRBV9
CASSVVGSGLEDTQYF
TGTGCCAGCAGCGTAGTTGGTAGCGGATTGGAGGATACGCAGTATTTT
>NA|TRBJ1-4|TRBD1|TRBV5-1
CASSWGTANEKLFF
TGCGCCAGCAGCTGGGGGACAGCGAATGAAAAACTGTTTTTT
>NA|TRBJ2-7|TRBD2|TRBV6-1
CASSEGRELDFGPSYEQYF
TGTGCCAGCAGTGAAGGGCGGGAGTTGGATTTCGGGCCGTCCTACGAGCAGTACTTC
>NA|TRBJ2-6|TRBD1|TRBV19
CASSLRQGSGANVLTF
TGTGCCAGTAGTCTCCGACAGGGTTCTGGGGCCAACGTCCTGACTTTC
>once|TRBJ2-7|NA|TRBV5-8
CASSGQRSSYEQYF
TGTGCCAGCTCAGGACAGCGTAGCTCCTACGAGCAGTACTTC
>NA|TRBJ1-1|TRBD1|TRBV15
CATSLRQGVNTEAFF
TGTGCCACCAGTCTGCGACAGGGGGTGAACACTGAAGCTTTCTTT
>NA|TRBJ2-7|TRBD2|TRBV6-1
CASSRLAGGPDEQYF
TGTGCCAGCAGCCGACTAGCGGGAGGGCCGGACGAGCAGTACTTC
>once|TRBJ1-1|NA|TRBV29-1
CSVGDGSVNTEAFF
TGCAGCGTAGGCGACGGGTCCGTGAACACTGAAGCTTTCTTT
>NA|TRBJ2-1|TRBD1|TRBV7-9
CASSSNLPRTGGTLDEQFF
TGTGCCAGCAGCTCTAACCTCCCACGGACAGGGGGGACACTTGATGAGCAGTTCTTC
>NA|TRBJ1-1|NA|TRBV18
CASSPDTGNTEAFF
TGTGCCAGCTCACCAGACACAGGGAACACTGAAGCTTTCTTT
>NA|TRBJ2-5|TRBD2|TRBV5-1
CASSPSPAGGGETQYF
TGCGCCAGCAGCCCCTCCCCAGCGGGAGGGGGGGAGACCCAGTACTTC
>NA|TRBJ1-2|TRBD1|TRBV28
CASSPGQGYSYGYTF
TGTGCCAGCAGTCCCGGACAGGGATACAGCTATGGCTACACCTTC
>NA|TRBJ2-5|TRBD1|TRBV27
CASSPDRGRPQETQYF
TGTGCCAGCAGTCCGGACAGGGGGCGCCCCCAAGAGACCCAGTACTTC
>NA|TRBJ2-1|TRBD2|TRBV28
CASSQTSSGRSEQFF
TGTGCCAGCAGTCAAACCTCTAGCGGGAGGAGTGAGCAGTTCTTC
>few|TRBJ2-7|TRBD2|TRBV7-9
CASSLAGVLGNEQYF
TGTGCCAGCAGCTTGGCGGGGGTCCTGGGGAACGAGCAGTACTTC
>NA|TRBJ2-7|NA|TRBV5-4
CASSPAGQTYEQYF
TGTGCCAGCAGCCCAGCAGGACAGACCTACGAGCAGTACTTC
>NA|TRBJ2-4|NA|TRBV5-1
CASSLGLGVYIQYF
TGCGCCAGCAGCTTGGGACTAGGAGTGTACATTCAGTACTTC
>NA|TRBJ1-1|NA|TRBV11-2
CASSLAGTEAFF
TGTGCCAGCAGCTTAGCCGGGACAGAAGCTTTCTTT
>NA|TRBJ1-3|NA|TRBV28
CASSVGGVSGNTIYF
TGTGCCAGCAGTGTCGGGGGGGTTTCTGGAAACACCATATATTTT
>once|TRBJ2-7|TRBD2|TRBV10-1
CASSESAGEGSYEQYF
TGCGCCAGCAGTGAGTCGGCGGGAGAAGGGTCCTACGAGCAGTACTTC
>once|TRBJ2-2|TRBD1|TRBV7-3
CASSPPGTGATGELFF
TGTGCCAGCAGCCCACCCGGGACAGGGGCCACCGGGGAGCTGTTTTTT
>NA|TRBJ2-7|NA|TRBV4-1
CASSQGLLGRGEQYF
TGCGCCAGCAGCCAAGGTCTTTTGGGGCGGGGCGAGCAGTACTTC
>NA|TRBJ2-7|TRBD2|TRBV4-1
CASSTRLAGVVEQYF
TGCGCCAGCAGCACCCGACTAGCGGGAGTCGTCGAGCAGTACTTC
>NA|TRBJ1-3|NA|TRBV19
CASSNWESGNTIYF
TGTGCCAGTAGTAACTGGGAGTCTGGAAACACCATATATTTT
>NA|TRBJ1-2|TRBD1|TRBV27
CASSSRQGVSYTF
TGTGCCAGCAGTTCACGACAGGGGGTGAGCTACACCTTC
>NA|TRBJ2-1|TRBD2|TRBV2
CASSPLAGGYNEQFF
TGTGCCAGCAGCCCACTAGCGGGAGGTTACAATGAGCAGTTCTTC
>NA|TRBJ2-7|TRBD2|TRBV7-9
CASSLQREYEQYF
TGTGCCAGCAGCTTACAGCGGGAGTACGAGCAGTACTTC
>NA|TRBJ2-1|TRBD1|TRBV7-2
CASSGQGRSYNEQFF
TGTGCCAGCAGCGGACAGGGACGATCCTACAATGAGCAGTTCTTC
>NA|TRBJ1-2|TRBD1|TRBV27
CASSPYPDRGMANYGYTF
TGTGCCAGCAGTCCCTACCCGGACAGGGGAATGGCGAACTATGGCTACACCTTC
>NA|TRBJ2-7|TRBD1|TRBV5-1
CASSLEGGSSYEQYF
TGCGCCAGCAGCTTGGAAGGGGGCTCTTCCTACGAGCAGTACTTC
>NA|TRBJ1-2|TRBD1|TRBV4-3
CASSQDLGTELYGYTF
TGCGCCAGCAGCCAAGATCTCGGGACAGAGCTTTATGGCTACACCTTC
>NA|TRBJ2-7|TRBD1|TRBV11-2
CASSLLVRTTGLSYEQYF
TGTGCCAGCAGCTTACTCGTGCGGACGACAGGGCTCTCCTACGAGCAGTACTTC
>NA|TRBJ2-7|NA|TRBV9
CASSEGGGNAYEQYF
TGTGCCAGCAGCGAGGGAGGGGGGAATGCCTACGAGCAGTACTTC